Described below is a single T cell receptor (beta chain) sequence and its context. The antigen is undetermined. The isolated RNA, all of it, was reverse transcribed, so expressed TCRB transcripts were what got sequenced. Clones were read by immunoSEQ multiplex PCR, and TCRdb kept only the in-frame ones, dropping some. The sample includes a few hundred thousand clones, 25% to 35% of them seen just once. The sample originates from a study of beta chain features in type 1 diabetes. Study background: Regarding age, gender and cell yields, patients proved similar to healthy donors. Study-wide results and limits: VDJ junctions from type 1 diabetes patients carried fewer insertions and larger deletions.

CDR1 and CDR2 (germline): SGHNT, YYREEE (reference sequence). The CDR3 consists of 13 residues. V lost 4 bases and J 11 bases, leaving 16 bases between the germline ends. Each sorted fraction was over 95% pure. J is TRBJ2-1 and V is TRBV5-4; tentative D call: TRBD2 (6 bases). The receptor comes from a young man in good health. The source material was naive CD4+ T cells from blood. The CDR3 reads CASSRKIAAQQFF. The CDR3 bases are TGTGCCAGCAGCCGCAAAATAGCGGCCCAGCAGTTCTTC.